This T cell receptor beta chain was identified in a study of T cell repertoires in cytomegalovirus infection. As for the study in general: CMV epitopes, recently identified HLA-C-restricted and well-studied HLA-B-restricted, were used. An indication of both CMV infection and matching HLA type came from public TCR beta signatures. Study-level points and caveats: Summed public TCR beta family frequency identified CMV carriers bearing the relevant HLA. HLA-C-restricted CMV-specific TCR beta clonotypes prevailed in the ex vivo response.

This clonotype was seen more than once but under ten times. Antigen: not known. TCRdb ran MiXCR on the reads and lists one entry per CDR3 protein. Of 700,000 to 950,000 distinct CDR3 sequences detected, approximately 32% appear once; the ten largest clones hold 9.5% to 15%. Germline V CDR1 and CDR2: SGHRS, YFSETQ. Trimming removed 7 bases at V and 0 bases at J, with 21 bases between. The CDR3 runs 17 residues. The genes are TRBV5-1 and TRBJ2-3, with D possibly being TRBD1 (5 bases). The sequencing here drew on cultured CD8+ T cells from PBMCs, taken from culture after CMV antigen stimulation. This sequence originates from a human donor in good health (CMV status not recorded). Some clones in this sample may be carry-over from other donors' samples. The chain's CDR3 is CASALGQGLTSTDTQYF. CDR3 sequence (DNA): TGCGCCAGCGCATTGGGGCAAGGGTTAACTAGCACAGATACGCAGTATTTT. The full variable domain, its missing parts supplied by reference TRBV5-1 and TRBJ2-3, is KAGVTQTPRYLIKTRGQQVTLSCSPISGHRSVSWYQQTPGQGLQFLFEYFSETQRNKGNFPGRFSGRQFSNSRSEMNVSTLELGDSALYLCASALGQGLTSTDTQYFGPGTRLTVL.